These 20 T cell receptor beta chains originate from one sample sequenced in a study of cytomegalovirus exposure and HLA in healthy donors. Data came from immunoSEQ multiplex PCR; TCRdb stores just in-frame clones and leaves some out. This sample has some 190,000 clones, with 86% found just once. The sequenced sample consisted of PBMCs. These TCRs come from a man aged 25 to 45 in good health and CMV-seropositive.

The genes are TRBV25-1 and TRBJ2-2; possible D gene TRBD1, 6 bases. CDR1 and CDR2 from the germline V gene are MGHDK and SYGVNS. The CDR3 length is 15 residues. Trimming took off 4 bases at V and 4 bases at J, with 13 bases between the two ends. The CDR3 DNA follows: TGTGCCAGCAGTGGGGTTCGGACAGTCACCGGGGAGCTGTTTTTT. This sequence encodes CASSGVRTVTGELFF.

For the CDR3, the DNA is TGTGCCAGTAGTATGACATTTGGCGGCTACGAGCAGTACTTC. This translates into CASSMTFGGYEQYF. V and J are TRBV19 and TRBJ2-7; D not certain. CDR3 size: 14 residues. V lost 3 bases to trimming and J lost 3 bases, with 12 bases between them. Germline CDR1 and CDR2: LNHDA and SQIVND (reference sequence). The whole variable domain, filled in from reference TRBV19 and TRBJ2-7, reads DGGITQSPKYLFRKEGQNVTLSCEQNLNHDAMYWYRQDPGQGLRLIYYSQIVNDFQKGDIAEGYSVSREKKESFPLTVTSAQKNPTAFYLCASSMTFGGYEQYFGPGTRLTVT.

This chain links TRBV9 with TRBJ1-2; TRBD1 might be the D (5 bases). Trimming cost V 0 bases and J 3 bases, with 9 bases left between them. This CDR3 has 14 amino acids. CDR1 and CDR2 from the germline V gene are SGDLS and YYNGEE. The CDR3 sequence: CASSVGGGDYGYTF. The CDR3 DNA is TGTGCCAGCAGCGTAGGCGGGGGGGACTATGGCTACACCTTC.

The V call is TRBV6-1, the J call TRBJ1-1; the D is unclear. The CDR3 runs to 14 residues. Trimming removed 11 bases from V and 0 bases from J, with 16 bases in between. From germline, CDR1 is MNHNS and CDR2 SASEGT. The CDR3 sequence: CADTGGSMNTEAFF. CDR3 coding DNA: TGTGCCGACACCGGAGGATCCATGAACACTGAAGCTTTCTTT.

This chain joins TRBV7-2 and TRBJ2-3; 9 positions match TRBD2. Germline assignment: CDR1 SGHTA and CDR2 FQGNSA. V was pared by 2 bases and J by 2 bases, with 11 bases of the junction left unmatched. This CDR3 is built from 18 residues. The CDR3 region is CASSLRGKLAGSTDTQYF. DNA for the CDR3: TGTGCCAGCAGCTTAAGGGGAAAACTAGCGGGCTCCACAGATACGCAGTATTTT.

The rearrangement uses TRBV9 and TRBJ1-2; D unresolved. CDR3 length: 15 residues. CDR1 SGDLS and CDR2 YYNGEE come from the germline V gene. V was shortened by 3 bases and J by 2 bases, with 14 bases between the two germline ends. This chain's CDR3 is CASSANAGRNYGYTF. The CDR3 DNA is TGTGCCAGCAGCGCCAATGCGGGCAGAAACTATGGCTACACCTTC.

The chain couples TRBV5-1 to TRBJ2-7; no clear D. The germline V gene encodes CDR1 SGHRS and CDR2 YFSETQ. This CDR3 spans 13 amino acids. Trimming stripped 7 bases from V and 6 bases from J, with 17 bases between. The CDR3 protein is CASERVNLIEQYF. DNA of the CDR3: TGCGCCAGCGAAAGGGTAAACCTTATCGAGCAGTACTTC.

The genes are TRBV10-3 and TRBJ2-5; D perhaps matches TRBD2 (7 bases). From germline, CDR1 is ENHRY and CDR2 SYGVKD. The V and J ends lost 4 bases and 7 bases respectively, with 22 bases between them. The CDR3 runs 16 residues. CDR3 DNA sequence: TGTGCCATCAGTGCCCCGGATAAGGGGGGGGGAGCGACCCAGTACTTC. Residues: CAISAPDKGGGATQYF.

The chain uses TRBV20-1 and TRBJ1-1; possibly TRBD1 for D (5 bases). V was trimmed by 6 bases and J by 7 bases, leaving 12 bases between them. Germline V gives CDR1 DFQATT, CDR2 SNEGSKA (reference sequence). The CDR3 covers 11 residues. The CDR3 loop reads CSARPGLEAFF. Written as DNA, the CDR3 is TGCAGTGCGCGACCAGGGCTTGAAGCTTTCTTT.

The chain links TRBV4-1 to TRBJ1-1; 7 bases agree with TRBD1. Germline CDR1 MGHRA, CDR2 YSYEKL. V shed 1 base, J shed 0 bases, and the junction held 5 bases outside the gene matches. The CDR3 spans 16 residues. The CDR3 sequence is CASSQGIGGMNTEAFF. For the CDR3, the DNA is TGCGCCAGCAGCCAAGGAATAGGGGGCATGAACACTGAAGCTTTCTTT.

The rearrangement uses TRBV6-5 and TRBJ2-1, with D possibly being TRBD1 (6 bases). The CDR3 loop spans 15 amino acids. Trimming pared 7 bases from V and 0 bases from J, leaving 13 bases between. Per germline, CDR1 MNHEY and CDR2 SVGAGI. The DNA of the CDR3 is TGTGCCAGCAAACCGGGACACCTCTCCTACAATGAGCAGTTCTTC. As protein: CASKPGHLSYNEQFF.

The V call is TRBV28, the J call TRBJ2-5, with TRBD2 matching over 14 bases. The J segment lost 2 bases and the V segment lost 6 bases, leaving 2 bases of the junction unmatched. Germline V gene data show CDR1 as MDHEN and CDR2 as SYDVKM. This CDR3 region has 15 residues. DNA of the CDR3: TGTGCCAGCAGCCGGACTAGCGGGGGGCAAGAGACCCAGTACTTC. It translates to CASSRTSGGQETQYF.

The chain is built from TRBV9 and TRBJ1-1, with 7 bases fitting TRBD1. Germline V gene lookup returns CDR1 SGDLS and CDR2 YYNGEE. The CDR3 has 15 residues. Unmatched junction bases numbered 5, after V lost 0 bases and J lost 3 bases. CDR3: CASSVVRGRHTEAFF. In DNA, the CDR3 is TGTGCCAGCAGCGTAGTTAGGGGGCGGCACACTGAAGCTTTCTTT.

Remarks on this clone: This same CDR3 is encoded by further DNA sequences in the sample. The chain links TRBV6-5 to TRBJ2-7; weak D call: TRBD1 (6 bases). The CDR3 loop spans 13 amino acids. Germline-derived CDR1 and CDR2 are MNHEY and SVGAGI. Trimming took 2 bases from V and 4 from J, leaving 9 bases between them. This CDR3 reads CASSYRQGYEQYF. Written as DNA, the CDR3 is TGTGCCAGCAGTTACCGTCAGGGGTACGAGCAGTACTTC.

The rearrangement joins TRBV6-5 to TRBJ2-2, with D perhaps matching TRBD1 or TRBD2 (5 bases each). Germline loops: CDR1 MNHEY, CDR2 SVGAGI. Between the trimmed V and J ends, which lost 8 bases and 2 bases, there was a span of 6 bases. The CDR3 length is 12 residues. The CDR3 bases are TGTGCCAGCGGGGGTAACACCGGGGAGCTGTTTTTT. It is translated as CASGGNTGELFF.

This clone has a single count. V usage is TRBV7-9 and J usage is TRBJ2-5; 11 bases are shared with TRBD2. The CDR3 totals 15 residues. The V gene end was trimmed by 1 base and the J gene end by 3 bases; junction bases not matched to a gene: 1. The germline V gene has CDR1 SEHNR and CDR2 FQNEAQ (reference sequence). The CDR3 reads CASSLVLAGEETQYF. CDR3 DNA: TGTGCCAGCAGCTTAGTACTAGCGGGGGAAGAGACCCAGTACTTC.

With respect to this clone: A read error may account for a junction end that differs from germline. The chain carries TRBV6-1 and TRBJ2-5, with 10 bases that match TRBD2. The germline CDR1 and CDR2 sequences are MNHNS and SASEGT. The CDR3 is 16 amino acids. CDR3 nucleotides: TGTGCCAGCAGCGAAGGGCTAGCGGGAGTCGGGGAGACCCAGTACTTC. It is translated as CASSEGLAGVGETQYF.

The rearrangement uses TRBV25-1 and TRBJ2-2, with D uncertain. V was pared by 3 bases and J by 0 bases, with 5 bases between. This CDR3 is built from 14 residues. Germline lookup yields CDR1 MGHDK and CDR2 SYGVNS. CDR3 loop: CASSDGANTGELFF. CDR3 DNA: TGTGCCAGCAGTGACGGCGCGAACACCGGGGAGCTGTTTTTT.

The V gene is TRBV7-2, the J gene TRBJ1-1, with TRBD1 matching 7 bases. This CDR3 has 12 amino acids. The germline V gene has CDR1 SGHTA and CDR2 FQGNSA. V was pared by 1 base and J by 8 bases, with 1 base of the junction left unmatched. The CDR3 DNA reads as TGTGCCAGCAGCTTAGGAGGGGGCGAAGCTTTCTTT. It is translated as CASSLGGGEAFF.

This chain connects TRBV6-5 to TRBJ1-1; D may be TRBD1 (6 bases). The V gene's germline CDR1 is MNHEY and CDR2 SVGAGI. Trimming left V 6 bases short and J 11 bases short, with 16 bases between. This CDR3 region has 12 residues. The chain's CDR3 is CASSALTGSAFF. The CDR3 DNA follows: TGTGCCAGCAGCGCTCTCACAGGGTCGGCTTTCTTT.